One and the same sample provided the 31 T cell receptor beta chains below, sequenced in a study of cytomegalovirus exposure and HLA in healthy donors. Vbeta (60) and Jbeta (13) primers were used in the PCR. Profiling relied on immunoSEQ multiplex PCR, and the TCRdb table lists in-frame clones only, not all of them. This table holds some 75,000 clones. Sequenced input: PBMCs. These receptors came from a boy between 5 and 17 years old in good health and CMV-seronegative.

V and J are TRBV19 and TRBJ2-1; TRBD2 agrees at 7 bases. The CDR3 length is 17 residues. Trimming cost V 6 bases and J 6 bases; bases outside gene matches: 17. The V gene's germline CDR1 is LNHDA and CDR2 SQIVND (reference sequence). CDR3 sequence reads: CASRAWAGAPSSNEQFF. The CDR3 nucleotides read TGTGCCAGTAGGGCCTGGGCGGGAGCTCCATCTAGCAATGAGCAGTTCTTC.

The rearrangement joins TRBV2 to TRBJ2-3, with TRBD2 matching over 7 bases. V gave up 7 bases and J gave up 0 bases; unmatched junction bases: 7. CDR1 is SNHLY, CDR2 FYNNEI, per germline. This CDR3 is built from 15 residues. CDR3 nucleotide sequence: TGTGCCAGCAAAGGTAGCGGGCCAAGCACAGATACGCAGTATTTT. Amino acid sequence: CASKGSGPSTDTQYF. The entire variable domain, with the rest obtained from reference TRBV2 and TRBJ2-3, is as follows: EPEVTQTPSHQVTQMGQEVILRCVPISNHLYFYWYRQILGQKVEFLVSFYNNEISEKSEIFDDQFSVERPDGSNFTLKIRSTKLEDSAMYFCASKGSGPSTDTQYFGPGTRLTVL.

The chain uses TRBV14 and TRBJ2-3; D gene unclear. The germline V gene has CDR1 SGHDN and CDR2 FVKESK. The CDR3 runs to 14 residues. V was pared by 0 bases and J by 0 bases, with 4 bases between. The chain's CDR3 is CASSQDMSTDTQYF. Written as DNA, the CDR3 is TGTGCCAGCAGCCAAGACATGAGCACAGATACGCAGTATTTT.

V and J are TRBV6-5 and TRBJ1-1; the match to TRBD1 covers 10 bases. V trimming: 10 bases; J trimming: 2 bases; junction bases outside the gene matches: 7. CDR3 length equals 14 residues. Germline V gives CDR1 MNHEY, CDR2 SVGAGI. The CDR3 spells CATLRQGANTEAFF. In nucleotides, the CDR3 is TGTGCCACCTTAAGACAGGGGGCAAACACTGAAGCTTTCTTT.

V and J are TRBV5-1 and TRBJ1-1; TRBD1 agrees at 9 bases. Germline CDR1 SGHRS, CDR2 YFSETQ. Trimming removed 3 bases from V and 5 bases from J; junction bases left unmatched: 8. This CDR3 contains 15 residues. CDR3 sequence (DNA): TGCGCCAGCAGCTATTCGACAGGGGGGGGAACTGAAGCTTTCTTT. It yields the protein CASSYSTGGGTEAFF.

This rearrangement joins TRBV7-3 to TRBJ2-1; 8 nucleotides align to TRBD1. The junction had 5 bases not matched to a gene; V was cut back by 6 bases and J by 7 bases. This CDR3 has 13 amino acids. CDR1 SGHTA and CDR2 FQGTGA come from the germline V gene. The CDR3 loop is CASRDRAMNEQFF. For the CDR3, the DNA is TGTGCCAGCAGGGACAGGGCAATGAATGAGCAGTTCTTC.

This sequence joins TRBV7-6 and TRBJ2-7; the D is unclear. In germline, CDR1 is SGHVS, CDR2 FNYEAQ. The CDR3 has 14 amino acids. V shed 1 base and J shed 7 bases, with 14 bases lying between them. CDR3 in amino acids: CASSLGQAAFEQYF. CDR3 DNA sequence: TGTGCCAGCAGCTTAGGGCAGGCCGCCTTTGAGCAGTACTTC. The full variable domain, with the rest looked up from reference TRBV7-6 and TRBJ2-7, is GAGVSQSPRYKVTKRGQDVALRCDPISGHVSLYWYRQALGQGPEFLTYFNYEAQQDKSGLPNDRFSAERPEGSISTLTIQRTEQRDSAMYRCASSLGQAAFEQYFGPGTRLTVT.

The chain combines TRBV7-8 with TRBJ1-1, with a possible D match to TRBD1 (6 bases). CDR1 is SGHVS, CDR2 FQNEAQ, per germline. V was trimmed by 4 bases and J by 10 bases, leaving 16 bases between them. The length of the CDR3 is 13 residues. CDR3 residues: CASSSQGLGRAFF. DNA for the CDR3: TGTGCCAGCAGCTCACAGGGATTGGGGCGAGCTTTCTTT.

The chain employs TRBV6-5 and TRBJ1-1; unclear D gene. V lost 3 bases to trimming and J lost 5 bases, with 10 bases between them. The CDR3 runs to 13 residues. CDR1 and CDR2 from the germline V gene are MNHEY and SVGAGI. This CDR3 is CASSYEVGTEAFF. The DNA for the CDR3 is TGTGCCAGCAGTTATGAAGTCGGGACTGAAGCTTTCTTT.

The chain is built from TRBV7-9 and TRBJ2-5, with TRBD1 matching 7 bases. Germline V CDR1 and CDR2: SEHNR, FQNEAQ (reference sequence). CDR3 length: 14 residues. Trimming took 5 bases from V and 5 from J; bases not matched to a gene: 8. The CDR3: CASSLWDSGETQYF. The CDR3 region has the DNA TGTGCCAGCAGCCTCTGGGACAGTGGGGAGACCCAGTACTTC.

The V gene is TRBV4-1, the J gene TRBJ2-7; 7 bases are shared with TRBD1. The CDR3 totals 14 residues. Unmatched junction bases numbered 2, after V lost 1 base and J lost 2 bases. Per the germline V gene, CDR1 is MGHRA and CDR2 is YSYEKL. CDR3 sequence (DNA): TGCGCCAGCAGCCAAGTGGGACAGCCCTACGAGCAGTACTTC. The encoded protein is CASSQVGQPYEQYF.

The genes are TRBV6-1 and TRBJ1-2; D gene unclear. V was cut by 1 base and J by 4 bases, with 13 bases left in between. Germline V gene lookup returns CDR1 MNHNS and CDR2 SASEGT. The CDR3 runs to 15 residues. The CDR3 DNA sequence: TGTGCCAGCAGTGAAGTTATCGGGCGGGGCTATGGCTACACCTTC. This sequence encodes CASSEVIGRGYGYTF.

The chain couples TRBV9 to TRBJ1-1; TRBD1 aligns across 8 bases. Per germline, CDR1 SGDLS and CDR2 YYNGEE. This CDR3 has 17 amino acids. V lost 6 bases to trimming and J lost 5 bases; unmatched junction nucleotides: 18. The CDR3 region has the DNA TGTGCCAGCACCTCCGATTTTACCCCACAGGGGGGGACTGAAGCTTTCTTT. Residues: CASTSDFTPQGGTEAFF.

The V and J genes are TRBV30 and TRBJ2-7, with TRBD1 identical over 7 bases. CDR1 GTSNPN and CDR2 SVGIG come from the germline V gene (reference sequence). This CDR3 spans 13 amino acids. V shed 2 bases, J shed 6 bases, and the junction held 7 bases outside the gene matches. The CDR3 loop is CAWSLDTGAEQYF. The CDR3 DNA follows: TGTGCCTGGAGTTTGGACACAGGGGCCGAGCAGTACTTC.

The rearrangement joins TRBV2 to TRBJ2-2; D is unresolved. The V and J ends lost 1 base and 6 bases respectively, with 3 bases between them. The CDR3 covers 12 residues. Per germline, CDR1 SNHLY and CDR2 FYNNEI. DNA for the CDR3: TGTGCCAGCAGTGAAGTCTCCGGGGAGCTGTTTTTT. This sequence encodes CASSEVSGELFF.

The chain recombines TRBV7-6 with TRBJ2-1, with 9 bases lining up with TRBD1. Germline loops: CDR1 SGHVS, CDR2 FNYEAQ. V lost 4 bases and J lost 8; bases outside the gene matches: 12. The CDR3 has 16 residues. The CDR3 here is CASSSMLRDRVYEQFF. The CDR3 DNA reads TGTGCCAGCAGCTCCATGCTTCGGGACAGGGTCTATGAGCAGTTCTTC.

The chain uses TRBV9 and TRBJ1-1; possibly TRBD1 for D (5 bases). This CDR3 has 15 residues. V lost 0 bases and J 1 base, leaving 10 bases between the germline ends. Germline CDR1 reads SGDLS; CDR2 reads YYNGEE. CDR3 bases: TGTGCCAGCAGCGTAGGGGGGGGGAAGAACACTGAAGCTTTCTTT. Residues: CASSVGGGKNTEAFF. The full variable domain, completed using reference TRBV9 and TRBJ1-1, is DSGVTQTPKHLITATGQRVTLRCSPRSGDLSVYWYQQSLDQGLQFLIQYYNGEERAKGNILERFSAQQFPDLHSELNLSSLELGDSALYFCASSVGGGKNTEAFFGQGTRLTVV.

This sequence joins TRBV27 and TRBJ2-2, with 16 bases matching TRBD2. This CDR3 contains 17 residues. Germline CDR1 MNHEY, CDR2 SMNVEV (reference sequence). The trim removed 6 bases at V and 6 bases at J, leaving 7 bases unmatched. The DNA for the CDR3 is TGTGCCAGCAGAACGGGACTAGCGGGAGGGCCCGCCGGGGAGCTGTTTTTT. Protein: CASRTGLAGGPAGELFF.

The chain is built from TRBV9 and TRBJ2-7, with D unresolved. The CDR3 totals 13 residues. Trimming took 0 bases from V and 2 from J, leaving 6 bases between them. The germline V gene encodes CDR1 SGDLS and CDR2 YYNGEE. The CDR3 sequence: CASSVAVAYEQYF. CDR3 nucleotide sequence: TGTGCCAGCAGCGTAGCTGTCGCCTACGAGCAGTACTTC.

The gene calls are TRBV14 and TRBJ1-4, with 7 nucleotides matching TRBD1. Germline V gene lookup returns CDR1 SGHDN and CDR2 FVKESK. The CDR3 runs 14 residues. V dropped 1 base and J dropped 8; count of bases not matched to a gene: 4. The CDR3 sequence: CASSQGQGLEKLFF. CDR3 DNA sequence: TGTGCCAGCAGCCAAGGACAGGGATTGGAAAAACTGTTTTTT.

DNA of the CDR3: TGTGCCACCCGAGAACCGGCCGGGGGGAGAGGTGAGGAACTGTTTTTT. This gives the protein CATREPAGGRGEELFF. The rearrangement links TRBV10-3 to TRBJ1-4; possible D gene TRBD1, 5 bases. Per the germline V gene, CDR1 is ENHRY and CDR2 is SYGVKD. V lost 10 bases to trimming and J lost 12 bases, with 30 bases between them. This CDR3 spans 16 amino acids.

The CDR3 DNA reads TGTGCCAGCTCAGCCGGACACAATTACGAGCAGTACTTC. Translation gives CASSAGHNYEQYF. The chain carries TRBV18 and TRBJ2-7; a weak D match, TRBD1 (5 bases). The V end lost 5 bases, the J end lost 4 bases, and 12 bases lay between the germline ends. Per the germline V gene, CDR1 is KGHSH and CDR2 is LQKENI. This CDR3 is 13 amino acids long.

V gene TRBV30 combines with J gene TRBJ2-5; D may be TRBD2 (5 bases). The CDR3 is 14 amino acids. Germline V lookup: CDR1 GTSNPN, CDR2 SVGIG (reference sequence). The V end lost 5 bases, the J end lost 2 bases, and 15 bases lay between the germline ends. The CDR3 spells CAWEPVAIQETQYF. The CDR3 DNA reads TGTGCCTGGGAACCGGTAGCGATACAAGAGACCCAGTACTTC.

The gene calls are TRBV10-1 and TRBJ2-5, with 7 bases matching TRBD1. The CDR3 runs 18 residues. J lost 5 bases, V lost 3 bases, and 18 bases had no gene match. CDR1 WNHNN and CDR2 SYGVQD come from the germline V gene (reference sequence). This chain's CDR3 is CASSDDSGTAYNRETQYF. The CDR3 DNA sequence: TGCGCCAGCAGTGATGATTCGGGGACAGCATACAACCGGGAGACCCAGTACTTC.

The rearrangement links TRBV7-9 to TRBJ2-1; tentative D call: TRBD2 (6 bases). The V gene's germline CDR1 is SEHNR and CDR2 FQNEAQ (reference sequence). The CDR3 runs to 14 residues. Trimming stripped 3 bases from V and 5 bases from J, with 11 bases between. The CDR3 loop reads CASSFTLADNEQFF. The CDR3 DNA sequence: TGTGCCAGCAGCTTTACACTAGCTGACAATGAGCAGTTCTTC.

The chain carries TRBV2 and TRBJ2-5; possible D gene TRBD2, 5 bases. The CDR3 extends over 12 amino acids. V lost 10 bases and J lost 2, with 11 bases in between. Germline assignment: CDR1 SNHLY and CDR2 FYNNEI. CDR3 region: CATRTLQETQYF. CDR3 nucleotides: TGTGCCACCAGGACTTTACAAGAGACCCAGTACTTC.

Details on this clone: Distinct nucleotide sequences in the sample also encode this CDR3. The chain is built from TRBV30 and TRBJ2-2; D possibly corresponds to TRBD2 (6 bases). Per the germline V gene, CDR1 is GTSNPN and CDR2 is SVGIG (reference sequence). Trimming took 3 bases from V and 3 from J, leaving 17 bases between them. The CDR3 is 16 amino acids. The CDR3 DNA reads TGTGCCTGGAGCCCCGGGGGTCCCCGCGACACCGGGGAGCTGTTTTTT. This gives the protein CAWSPGGPRDTGELFF.

CDR3 in amino acids: CASSEGGGAGQPQHF. Written as DNA, the CDR3 is TGTGCCAGCAGTGAAGGCGGGGGGGCTGGTCAGCCCCAGCATTTT. The V gene is TRBV6-1, the J gene TRBJ1-5; weak D call: TRBD1 (6 bases). The germline V and J ends were trimmed by 1 base and 6 bases, with 13 bases remaining between them. Germline V CDR1 and CDR2: MNHNS, SASEGT. There are 15 residues in the CDR3.

The chain is built from TRBV4-3 and TRBJ2-1; 10 nucleotides agree with TRBD2. After removal of 6 bases from V and 1 base from J, the junction contained 0 bases not matched to a gene. The CDR3 is 14 amino acids. The V gene's germline CDR1 is LGHNA and CDR2 YSLEER. The CDR3 DNA sequence: TGCGCCAGCAGTAGCGGGAGGTCCTACAATGAGCAGTTCTTC. Protein product: CASSSGRSYNEQFF.

V is TRBV4-1 and J is TRBJ2-4, with TRBD1 matching 7 bases. The V and J ends lost 1 base and 4 bases, in that order; junction bases with no gene match: 4. The CDR3 contains 15 residues. Per the germline V gene, CDR1 is MGHRA and CDR2 is YSYEKL. CDR3 protein: CASSQVWDRKNIQYF. Written as DNA, the CDR3 is TGCGCCAGCAGCCAAGTTTGGGACAGAAAAAACATTCAGTACTTC.

The rearrangement joins TRBV5-1 to TRBJ1-5; TRBD1 matches at 9 bases. Per the germline V gene, CDR1 is SGHRS and CDR2 is YFSETQ. The ends lost 4 bases at V and 4 bases at J; junction bases unmatched: 6. This CDR3 has 15 amino acids. The CDR3 reads CASSPQGAGNQPQHF. The CDR3 region has the DNA TGCGCCAGCAGCCCACAGGGGGCAGGAAATCAGCCCCAGCATTTT.